This entry lists 30 T cell receptor beta chains sequenced from one sample in a study of blood T cell repertoires in COVID-19. Only in-frame clones appear in the TCRdb table, and some are missing; sequencing was by immunoSEQ multiplex PCR. This repertoire shows around 85,000 clones, around nine tenths found once; its top ten account for roughly 1.2%. Sequencing was done on a sample of PBMCs or T cells enriched from blood (not recorded which). The receptors come from a woman aged 45-65 years with acute COVID-19.

The chain joins TRBV5-6 to TRBJ1-1, with D tentatively TRBD1 (6 bases). CDR1 and CDR2 (germline): SGHDT, YYEEEE. V lost 4 bases and J lost 2, with 15 bases in between. The CDR3 covers 15 residues. This CDR3 reads CASSPDDRPNTEAFF. CDR3 in DNA: TGTGCCAGCAGCCCAGATGACAGGCCCAACACTGAAGCTTTCTTT.

The genes are TRBV9 and TRBJ2-1, with 7 bases lining up with TRBD2. The V and J ends lost 0 bases and 4 bases, in that order; junction bases with no gene match: 7. CDR3 size: 16 residues. Germline assignment: CDR1 SGDLS and CDR2 YYNGEE. Here the CDR3 reads CASSVEGGRGYNEQFF. In DNA form, the CDR3 reads TGTGCCAGCAGCGTAGAGGGCGGGAGAGGATACAATGAGCAGTTCTTC.

A single count supports this clone. The rearrangement links TRBV10-2 to TRBJ2-1; 7 nucleotides match TRBD1. The CDR3 sequence is 13 residues long. In germline, CDR1 is WSHSY, CDR2 SAAADI. With 4 bases clipped from V and 5 bases from J, the junction kept 2 bases outside the gene matches. CDR3 coding DNA: TGCGCCAGCAGTGCGGGACAGAACAATGAGCAGTTCTTC. Translating gives CASSAGQNNEQFF.

This chain connects TRBV7-9 to TRBJ1-6; D uncertain. Trimming took off 5 bases at V and 7 bases at J, with 15 bases between the two ends. The CDR3 totals 15 residues. Per germline, CDR1 SEHNR and CDR2 FQNEAQ (reference sequence). The CDR3 DNA sequence: TGTGCCAGCAGCCCAGAGGTCAATGTAAATTCACCCCTCCACTTT. Translation gives CASSPEVNVNSPLHF. The full variable domain, rest sourced from reference TRBV7-9 and TRBJ1-6, is DTGVSQNPRHKITKRGQNVTFRCDPISEHNRLYWYRQTLGQGPEFLTYFQNEAQLEKSRLLSDRFSAERPKGSFSTLEIQRTEQGDSAMYLCASSPEVNVNSPLHFGNGTRLTVT.

The CDR3 DNA sequence: TGTGCCAGCAGATGGGGACAGGGTGCAGGAAACACCATATATTTT. This codes for CASRWGQGAGNTIYF. This sequence joins TRBV6-5 and TRBJ1-3; TRBD1 aligns across 9 bases. The ends lost 6 bases at V and 4 bases at J; junction bases unmatched: 7. The CDR3 length is 15 residues. CDR1 and CDR2 (germline): MNHEY, SVGAGI.

This clone was detected once. V gene TRBV11-1 combines with J gene TRBJ2-7, with D possibly matching TRBD2 (5 bases). The germline gives CDR1 SGHAT, CDR2 FQDESV (reference sequence). V shed 1 base and J shed 2 bases, with 15 bases lying between them. The CDR3 length is 16 residues. DNA for the CDR3: TGTGCCAGCAGCTTAGTACTCGGGGATCTAGCCTACGAGCAGTACTTC. This codes for CASSLVLGDLAYEQYF.

This clone was recorded only once. The J gene is TRBJ2-5, the V gene TRBV3-1 (or the pseudogene TRBV3-2), with 7 nucleotides matching TRBD1. V lost 4 bases and J lost 5; bases outside the gene matches: 13. This CDR3 has 16 amino acids. Per the germline V gene, CDR1 is LGHDT and CDR2 is YNNKEL (reference sequence). The CDR3 coding sequence is TGTGCCAGCAGCCTACTATCGACAGGGATGAGTGAGACCCAGTACTTC. Translated: CASSLLSTGMSETQYF.

This clone was seen a handful of times. V and J are TRBV25-1 and TRBJ2-2; 10 nucleotides match TRBD1. The CDR3 is made up of 15 amino acids. Germline trimming cut 4 bases from V and 3 bases from J; bases unmatched to any gene: 2. Germline CDR1 is MGHDK and CDR2 is SYGVNS. CDR3 nucleotides: TGTGCCAGCAGTGTCGGGACAGGGGACACCGGGGAGCTGTTTTTT. Its protein product is CASSVGTGDTGELFF.

The chain is built from TRBV5-6 and TRBJ1-5; D is undetermined. The germline V gene has CDR1 SGHDT and CDR2 YYEEEE. Trimming took 1 base from V and 5 from J, leaving 13 bases between them. The CDR3 spans 15 residues. CDR3 residues: CASSLYVGSDQPQHF. Here the CDR3 DNA reads TGTGCCAGCAGCTTGTATGTCGGGAGCGATCAGCCCCAGCATTTT.

This rearrangement joins TRBV27 to TRBJ2-6; maybe TRBD2 (6 bases). Per the germline V gene, CDR1 is MNHEY and CDR2 is SMNVEV (reference sequence). Trimming removed 3 bases from V and 0 bases from J, with 18 bases in between. This CDR3 spans 19 amino acids. The CDR3 region is CASSFGGARLSSGANVLTF. The CDR3 region has the DNA TGTGCCAGCAGTTTCGGAGGGGCCAGGCTTAGCTCTGGGGCCAACGTCCTGACTTTC.

The rearrangement uses TRBV21-1 and TRBJ2-7; TRBD2, the table's D call, was not compared with the DNA. TRBV21-1 is listed as a pseudogene. This CDR3 contains 17 residues. The CDR3 nucleotides are TGTGCCAGCAGCCCGAGGGGAGCGGGGCGAGTTGGTTGCGAGCAGTACTTC. This encodes CASSPRGAGRVGCEQYF.

This clone was seen just once. The rearrangement joins TRBV7-3 to TRBJ2-1; TRBD2 is a possible D gene (5 bases). From germline, CDR1 is SGHTA and CDR2 FQGTGA. CDR3 length equals 17 residues. V gave up 2 bases and J gave up 4 bases, with 18 bases separating them. Written as DNA, the CDR3 is TGTGCCAGCAGCTTACGGTCTAGCCGCGGCCTTTACAATGAGCAGTTCTTC. This sequence encodes CASSLRSSRGLYNEQFF.

V usage is TRBV6-2 or TRBV6-3 and J usage is TRBJ1-2; 9 bases line up with TRBD1. The CDR3 totals 14 residues. Germline V gene data show CDR1 as MNHEY and CDR2 as SVGEGT. The J segment lost 4 bases and the V segment lost 4 bases, leaving 4 bases of the junction unmatched. The CDR3 region has the DNA TGTGCCAGCAGTTTGACAGGGGGGAGCTATGGCTACACCTTC. Translation gives CASSLTGGSYGYTF.

As DNA, the CDR3 is TGTGCCACCAGTGATCCCGGACTAGCGTTGGATACGCAGTATTTT. The encoded protein is CATSDPGLALDTQYF. The chain recombines TRBV24-1 with TRBJ2-3; TRBD2 aligns across 9 bases. The CDR3 spans 15 residues. The trim removed 3 bases at V and 6 bases at J, leaving 6 bases unmatched. Germline V gives CDR1 KGHDR, CDR2 SFDVKD.

The rearrangement joins TRBV2 to TRBJ1-2; 9 nucleotides match TRBD1. The CDR3 contains 14 residues. V dropped 6 bases and J dropped 2; count of bases not matched to a gene: 4. Germline V CDR1 and CDR2: SNHLY, FYNNEI. The CDR3: CASSGQGKNYGYTF. CDR3 in DNA: TGTGCCAGCAGCGGACAGGGGAAGAACTATGGCTACACCTTC.

The chain employs TRBV5-1 and TRBJ2-1; 8 bases align to TRBD2. The CDR3 length is 20 residues. The V gene's germline CDR1 is SGHRS and CDR2 YFSETQ. V lost 0 bases, J lost 9 bases, and 23 bases stayed unmatched. The CDR3 loop reads CASSLDKNTPGRAGQSEQFF. The CDR3 DNA sequence: TGCGCCAGCAGCTTGGACAAGAATACGCCCGGGAGGGCCGGTCAAAGTGAGCAGTTCTTC.

The chain carries TRBV12-3 or TRBV12-4 and TRBJ1-2; D possibly corresponds to TRBD1 (6 bases). The CDR3 sequence is 13 residues long. Deletions cut 3 bases from V and 4 bases from J, with 9 bases between. CDR3 residues: CASSLADSYGYTF. The CDR3 DNA sequence: TGTGCCAGCAGTTTGGCGGACAGCTATGGCTACACCTTC.

In its sample, this clone was seen once. The CDR3, as DNA: TGTGCCAGCTCACCTAACCTCCTAGCGGGAGGACCCGGGGAGCTGTTTTTT. It is translated as CASSPNLLAGGPGELFF. V usage is TRBV18 and J usage is TRBJ2-2, with 11 bases aligning to TRBD2. J lost 6 bases, V lost 3 bases, and 9 bases had no gene match. Germline values: CDR1 KGHSH, CDR2 LQKENI. The CDR3 is 17 amino acids.

The sample holds one count of this clone. The chain has TRBV3-1 (or the pseudogene TRBV3-2) and TRBJ2-7, with TRBD2 matching over 7 bases. In germline, CDR1 is LGHDT, CDR2 YNNKEL (reference sequence). V shed 0 bases and J 3 bases; nucleotides not matched to a gene: 8. CDR3 length: 16 amino acids. The CDR3: CASSQDTAGDGYEQYF. The CDR3, as DNA: TGTGCCAGCAGCCAAGATACCGCGGGAGATGGCTACGAGCAGTACTTC.

The gene calls are TRBV20-1 and TRBJ2-7; D might be TRBD1 (5 bases). This CDR3 contains 12 residues. Germline V gives CDR1 DFQATT, CDR2 SNEGSKA (reference sequence). V was shortened by 3 bases and J by 6 bases, with 12 bases between the two germline ends. The CDR3 protein is CSASPKGFEQYF. The CDR3 bases are TGCAGTGCTAGTCCAAAGGGGTTCGAGCAGTACTTC.

The chain uses TRBV9 and TRBJ2-1, with 7 bases fitting TRBD2. Trimming at V came to 3 bases and at J to 8 bases, leaving 11 bases not matched to a gene. The CDR3 loop spans 15 amino acids. Germline V lookup: CDR1 SGDLS, CDR2 YYNGEE. The chain's CDR3 is CASSASGTFPDEQFF. Written as DNA, the CDR3 is TGTGCCAGCAGCGCCAGCGGGACCTTTCCCGATGAGCAGTTCTTC.

The chain recombines TRBV5-1 with TRBJ1-2; the match to TRBD1 covers 9 bases. V shed 4 bases, J shed 2 bases, and the junction held 9 bases outside the gene matches. CDR1 and CDR2 from the germline V gene are SGHRS and YFSETQ. This CDR3 region has 16 residues. CDR3 sequence (DNA): TGCGCCAGCAGCCCAGGGACAGGGAGATCCAACTATGGCTACACCTTC. It is translated as CASSPGTGRSNYGYTF.

The chain couples TRBV9 to TRBJ2-1; 10 positions match TRBD1. The V gene's germline CDR1 is SGDLS and CDR2 YYNGEE. After removal of 3 bases from V and 1 base from J, the junction contained 16 bases not matched to a gene. The CDR3 consists of 20 residues. In DNA, the CDR3 is TGTGCCAGCAGCGAGGGCCTTCGGGACAGGGGCCCCTGGTCCTACAATGAGCAGTTCTTC. It yields the protein CASSEGLRDRGPWSYNEQFF.

V usage is TRBV6-2 or TRBV6-3 and J usage is TRBJ2-3; no clear D. Trimming took 0 bases from V and 10 from J, leaving 11 bases between them. In germline, CDR1 is MNHEY, CDR2 SVGEGT. The CDR3 is 13 amino acids. The CDR3 bases are TGTGCCAGCAGTTACTCTTGGAGCCCCGCGCAGTATTTT. This gives the protein CASSYSWSPAQYF.

This clone was detected a few times. This chain links TRBV15 with TRBJ2-7, with D tentatively TRBD1 (5 bases). Trimming left V 0 bases short and J 6 bases short, with 9 bases between. CDR3 length equals 13 residues. CDR1 is LNHNV, CDR2 YYDKDF, per germline (reference sequence). This CDR3 is CATSRDKGVEQYF. CDR3 in DNA: TGTGCCACCAGCAGAGATAAAGGGGTCGAGCAGTACTTC.

The rearrangement links TRBV28 to TRBJ1-2; the D gene is possibly TRBD1 (5 bases). The germline V gene has CDR1 MDHEN and CDR2 SYDVKM. V lost 3 bases and J lost 3, with 11 bases in between. This CDR3 comprises 14 residues. Here the CDR3 reads CASSFFGTYYGYTF. CDR3 nucleotides: TGTGCCAGCAGTTTTTTCGGGACTTACTATGGCTACACCTTC.

J is TRBJ2-7 and V is TRBV7-2; TRBD2 matches 13 bases. Trimming took 5 bases from V and 3 from J; bases not matched to a gene: 7. Germline V gene sequence: CDR1 SGHTA, CDR2 FQGNSA. The CDR3 length is 16 residues. CDR3 region: CASSRGLAGSGYEQYF. CDR3 DNA sequence: TGTGCCAGCAGCAGGGGACTAGCGGGAAGTGGCTACGAGCAGTACTTC.

This sequence joins TRBV7-2 and TRBJ1-2; no firm D call. Germline assignment: CDR1 SGHTA and CDR2 FQGNSA. With 3 bases removed from V and 0 bases from J, the gap between germline ends came to 14 bases. The CDR3 loop spans 16 amino acids. The CDR3 protein is CASSFRQSQANYGYTF. CDR3 DNA sequence: TGTGCCAGCAGCTTCCGACAATCCCAAGCTAACTATGGCTACACCTTC.

This clone showed up just a few times. A junction boundary mismatches the germline segment, possibly from a read error. This chain links TRBV29-1 with TRBJ2-5; 8 bases align to TRBD2. The CDR3 totals 11 residues. Germline V gene data show CDR1 as SQVTM and CDR2 as ANQGSEA. This CDR3 is CSVDSGREENF. The CDR3 DNA sequence: TGCAGCGTTGACAGCGGGAGAGAAGAGAACTTC.

Of note for this clone: The same CDR3 can be traced to other DNA sequences in this sample. The chain couples TRBV9 to TRBJ2-7, with 8 nucleotides matching TRBD2. The CDR3 length is 14 residues. The V and J ends lost 1 base and 4 bases, in that order; junction bases with no gene match: 4. Germline CDR1 is SGDLS and CDR2 is YYNGEE. In nucleotides, the CDR3 is TGTGCCAGCAGCGTAAGCGGGAGCGGGTACGAGCAGTACTTC. Amino acid sequence: CASSVSGSGYEQYF.